This T cell receptor beta chain was profiled in a study of cytotoxic CD8 clonotypes in ibrutinib-treated CLL. Study information: Results showed roughly 24 partial and 2 complete responses; following median about 68 months, around 15 remained remitted, roughly 12 advanced.

Only a few counts were recorded for this clone. As yet, its antigen is unknown. Some clones are missing from TCRdb's copy, which holds only in-frame ones; the method was immunoSEQ multiplex PCR. Here the sample spans tens of thousands of clones, roughly four fifths being singletons. Whole-study findings and limits: Stable or contracted on treatment, public clonotypes were also uncommon. Clonality was higher at baseline than in age-matched healthy donors and tracked circulating CD8+ T-cell counts.

The sequencing here drew on PBMCs, taken before ibrutinib treatment. The receptor's source is a human donor with chronic lymphocytic leukemia.

CDR3 in amino acids: CASTQRTGVTGELFF. The CDR3 nucleotides read TGCGCCAGCACTCAAAGGACAGGGGTCACGGGGGAACTGTTTTTT. The rearrangement uses TRBV5-1 and TRBJ1-4; TRBD1 matches at 9 bases. CDR1 and CDR2 from the germline V gene are SGHRS and YFSETQ. The CDR3 spans 15 residues. The V segment lost 6 bases and the J segment 12 bases; nucleotides outside the gene matches: 15. Variable domain in full (rest from reference TRBV5-1 and TRBJ1-4): KAGVTQTPRYLIKTRGQQVTLSCSPISGHRSVSWYQQTPGQGLQFLFEYFSETQRNKGNFPGRFSGRQFSNSRSEMNVSTLELGDSALYLCASTQRTGVTGELFFGSGTQLSVL.